Shown below are 25 T cell receptor beta chains from a single sample sequenced in a study of memory CD4+ T cells and cytomegalovirus serostatus. Single viable CD3+CD4+CD8-CD45RO+ cells were sorted as the memory CD4+ T cells. Method: immunoSEQ multiplex PCR; TCRdb's copy keeps in-frame clones and lacks some. Here the sample spans roughly 42,000 clones, approximately 80% being singletons. The sequenced material came from memory CD4+ T cells from blood. The source is an adult in good health and CMV-seronegative.

CDR3 DNA: TGTGCCAGCAGCTTGGGTGGGGGTAGTTCCTACAATGAGCAGTTCTTC. It encodes CASSLGGGSSYNEQFF. The rearrangement uses TRBV5-4 and TRBJ2-1; D tentatively fits TRBD1 or TRBD2 (5 bases each). In germline, CDR1 is SGHNT, CDR2 YYREEE (reference sequence). The CDR3 consists of 16 residues. With 0 bases removed from V and 1 base from J, the gap between germline ends came to 11 bases.

This chain joins TRBV18 and TRBJ2-5; no reliable D call. Trimming removed 3 bases at V and 6 bases at J, with 17 bases between. This CDR3 comprises 15 residues. The germline CDR1 and CDR2 sequences are KGHSH and LQKENI. The CDR3 reads CASSPDRPTGKTQYF. The DNA of the CDR3 is TGTGCCAGCTCACCGGACCGGCCCACTGGAAAGACCCAGTACTTC.

In regard to this clone: The junction does not match germline at one end; this may be a read error. The chain is built from TRBV6-1 and TRBJ2-7; the D gene is possibly TRBD1 (6 bases). CDR3 length: 17 residues. Germline assignment: CDR1 MNHNS and CDR2 SASEGT. CDR3 region: CAISGGQRTVGGYEQYF. CDR3 bases: TGTGCCATCAGTGGGGGACAAAGGACAGTAGGAGGCTACGAGCAGTACTTC.

The J gene is TRBJ2-3, the V gene TRBV7-9; 7 bases fit TRBD2. V gave up 3 bases and J gave up 3 bases; unmatched junction bases: 3. CDR3 length equals 14 residues. Looked up from germline, CDR1 is SEHNR and CDR2 is FQNEAQ (reference sequence). The CDR3 DNA is TGTGCCAGCAGCTTTTGGGGGGGGACAGATACGCAGTATTTT. As protein: CASSFWGGTDTQYF.

The CDR3 nucleotides read TGTGCCAGCAGTCCCACCACTCTAGGTTCTGAAGCTTTCTTT. The encoded protein is CASSPTTLGSEAFF. The J gene is TRBJ1-1, the V gene TRBV2; D unclear. Germline V gives CDR1 SNHLY, CDR2 FYNNEI. The V end lost 5 bases, the J end lost 6 bases, and 16 bases lay between the germline ends. The length of the CDR3 is 14 residues.

The V gene is TRBV7-9, the J gene TRBJ1-3, with a tentative D call TRBD1 (6 bases). Germline CDR1 reads SEHNR; CDR2 reads FQNEAQ (reference sequence). The CDR3 is 15 residues long. Trimming removed 6 bases at V and 0 bases at J, with 12 bases between. CDR3 sequence: CASSPTGNSGNTIYF. The CDR3 DNA sequence: TGTGCCAGCAGTCCAACAGGGAACTCTGGAAACACCATATATTTT.

This chain connects TRBV30 to TRBJ1-5; possibly TRBD1 for D (5 bases). V lost 6 bases and J 5 bases, leaving 14 bases between the germline ends. The CDR3 is 13 residues long. Germline CDR1 GTSNPN, CDR2 SVGIG (reference sequence). This CDR3 reads CACGRGVDQPQHF. CDR3 nucleotide sequence: TGTGCCTGCGGGCGGGGCGTGGATCAGCCCCAGCATTTT.

The V and J genes are TRBV2 and TRBJ2-1; D is perhaps TRBD1 or TRBD2 (6 bases each). CDR1 is SNHLY, CDR2 FYNNEI, per germline. V was trimmed by 3 bases and J by 7 bases, leaving 13 bases between them. This CDR3 has 14 residues. The CDR3 DNA reads as TGTGCCAGCAGTGAGAGGAGGGACATAAATGAGCAGTTCTTC. The encoded protein is CASSERRDINEQFF.

The rearrangement uses TRBV5-1 and TRBJ1-2; D not certain. V lost 7 bases and J 4 bases, leaving 14 bases between the germline ends. This CDR3 has 13 amino acids. Looked up from germline, CDR1 is SGHRS and CDR2 is YFSETQ. CDR3 protein: CASGEGKGYGYTF. The CDR3 DNA reads as TGCGCCAGCGGTGAAGGGAAGGGCTATGGCTACACCTTC. Complete variable domain (other parts from reference TRBV5-1 and TRBJ1-2): KAGVTQTPRYLIKTRGQQVTLSCSPISGHRSVSWYQQTPGQGLQFLFEYFSETQRNKGNFPGRFSGRQFSNSRSEMNVSTLELGDSALYLCASGEGKGYGYTFGSGTRLTVV.

The chain combines TRBV2 with TRBJ2-1, with unresolved D. CDR3 size: 11 residues. The V gene's germline CDR1 is SNHLY and CDR2 FYNNEI. V lost 5 bases to trimming and J lost 7 bases, with 6 bases between them. As DNA, the CDR3 is TGTGCCAGCAGTCGCTTAAATGAGCAGTTCTTC. Amino acid sequence: CASSRLNEQFF.

The chain recombines TRBV6-6 with TRBJ1-5; D gene uncertain. The germline V gene encodes CDR1 MNHNY and CDR2 SVGAGI (reference sequence). The V end lost 7 bases, the J end lost 4 bases, and 14 bases lay between the germline ends. This CDR3 spans 14 amino acids. The CDR3 sequence is CASTLPVENQPQHF. The CDR3 DNA sequence: TGTGCCAGCACCCTCCCGGTAGAAAATCAGCCCCAGCATTTT.

The J gene is TRBJ1-5, the V gene TRBV6-5; 7 bases fit TRBD1. The CDR3 runs 14 residues. The trim removed 7 bases at V and 3 bases at J, leaving 6 bases unmatched. Per the germline V gene, CDR1 is MNHEY and CDR2 is SVGAGI. The CDR3, as DNA: TGTGCCAGCATCGGACAGGCCGACAATCAGCCCCAGCATTTT. This encodes CASIGQADNQPQHF.

The V gene is TRBV9, the J gene TRBJ1-5; D remains unclear. The V gene's germline CDR1 is SGDLS and CDR2 YYNGEE. Trimming left V 0 bases short and J 6 bases short, with 7 bases between. This CDR3 comprises 13 residues. The CDR3 DNA sequence: TGTGCCAGCAGCGTAGGTCCCCGTCAGCCCCAGCATTTT. Its protein product is CASSVGPRQPQHF.

The gene calls are TRBV14 and TRBJ2-3; D is perhaps TRBD2 (5 bases). Germline loops: CDR1 SGHDN, CDR2 FVKESK. The length of the CDR3 is 14 residues. V lost 0 bases and J 6 bases, leaving 10 bases between the germline ends. The CDR3 sequence: CASSQDTGLDTQYF. The CDR3 bases are TGTGCCAGCAGCCAAGATACGGGGTTGGATACGCAGTATTTT.

This clone was recorded only once. This chain links TRBV5-5 with TRBJ2-7; 7 bases match TRBD1. Germline lookup yields CDR1 SGHKS and CDR2 YYEKEE (reference sequence). The CDR3 extends over 17 amino acids. With 3 bases clipped from V and 3 bases from J, the junction kept 15 bases outside the gene matches. CDR3 nucleotide sequence: TGTGCCAGCAGCTCGCTTGGTGGGGCAGGGGGTCTCTACGAGCAGTACTTC. This encodes CASSSLGGAGGLYEQYF.

V gene TRBV6-5 combines with J gene TRBJ2-7; TRBD2 is a possible D gene (6 bases). V lost 6 bases and J 2 bases, leaving 17 bases between the germline ends. Germline loops: CDR1 MNHEY, CDR2 SVGAGI. The CDR3 covers 15 residues. CDR3: CASSRGITLTYEQYF. As DNA, the CDR3 is TGTGCCAGCAGCCGGGGGATTACACTAACCTACGAGCAGTACTTC.

This clone was counted a single time. The chain uses TRBV6-6 and TRBJ1-5, with unresolved D. This CDR3 is built from 14 residues. V was clipped by 3 bases and J by 7 bases, with 13 bases between them. CDR1 is MNHNY and CDR2 is SVGAGI in the germline V gene (reference sequence). The DNA for the CDR3 is TGTGCCAGCAGTTATGGGGTTATTTTCCAGCCCCAGCATTTT. It specifies CASSYGVIFQPQHF.

The rearrangement joins TRBV11-2 to TRBJ2-1; D not resolved. The CDR3 sequence is 15 residues long. V was cut by 5 bases and J by 0 bases, with 11 bases left in between. Germline V gene lookup returns CDR1 SGHAT and CDR2 FQNNGV. CDR3 loop: CASSIGRSSYNEQFF. The CDR3 bases are TGTGCCAGCAGCATAGGACGGAGCTCCTACAATGAGCAGTTCTTC. Combining the CDR3 with reference TRBV11-2 and TRBJ2-1 gives the whole variable domain EAGVAQSPRYKIIEKRQSVAFWCNPISGHATLYWYQQILGQGPKLLIQFQNNGVVDDSQLPKDRFSAERLKGVDSTLKIQPAKLEDSAVYLCASSIGRSSYNEQFFGPGTRLTVL.

This clone turned up a few times. The chain recombines TRBV6-5 with TRBJ2-7, with D possibly TRBD1 on 5 matching bases. From germline, CDR1 is MNHEY and CDR2 SVGAGI. V shed 5 bases and J shed 2 bases, with 10 bases lying between them. This CDR3 has 13 amino acids. CDR3 nucleotide sequence: TGTGCCAGCAGTGGGGCCAGGGCCTACGAGCAGTACTTC. Translated: CASSGARAYEQYF.

V usage is TRBV11-3 and J usage is TRBJ1-2; D uncertain. This CDR3 spans 13 amino acids. Germline V gene lookup returns CDR1 SGHNT and CDR2 YENEEA. Trimming left V 5 bases short and J 1 base short, with 8 bases between. CDR3 residues: CASSGRDNYGYTF. The CDR3 DNA sequence: TGTGCCAGCAGCGGGCGGGATAACTATGGCTACACCTTC.

CDR3 amino acids: CASSLSRRAPPGANVLTF. The CDR3 bases are TGTGCCAGCAGCTTGTCTAGGCGCGCGCCACCTGGGGCCAACGTCCTGACTTTC. The chain uses TRBV5-6 and TRBJ2-6; D is uncertain. The CDR3 is 18 amino acids. Trimming pared 1 base from V and 2 bases from J, leaving 16 bases between. From germline, CDR1 is SGHDT and CDR2 YYEEEE.

The count of this clone is one. The rearrangement uses TRBV10-3 and TRBJ2-5, with a possible D match to TRBD1 (5 bases). Trimming removed 0 bases from V and 1 base from J, with 9 bases in between. There are 15 residues in the CDR3. Germline assignment: CDR1 ENHRY and CDR2 SYGVKD. The CDR3 spells CAISESLGPQETQYF. In nucleotides, the CDR3 is TGTGCCATCAGTGAGTCATTGGGGCCCCAAGAGACCCAGTACTTC.

The chain links TRBV6-5 to TRBJ2-1, with 8 nucleotides matching TRBD1. V shed 2 bases and J 6 bases; nucleotides not matched to a gene: 6. The germline V gene encodes CDR1 MNHEY and CDR2 SVGAGI. The CDR3 extends over 15 amino acids. The CDR3: CASSYRQGKGNEQFF. DNA for the CDR3: TGTGCCAGCAGTTACCGACAGGGGAAGGGCAATGAGCAGTTCTTC.

In its sample, this clone was seen a few times. V is TRBV7-2 and J is TRBJ1-2, with D possibly matching TRBD1 (5 bases). This CDR3 region has 15 residues. Trimming took off 6 bases at V and 4 bases at J, with 18 bases between the two ends. CDR1 is SGHTA, CDR2 FQGNSA, per germline. The DNA of the CDR3 is TGTGCCAGCAGAGTCAGCCCCGGGGCTGGCTATGGCTACACCTTC. Protein: CASRVSPGAGYGYTF.

The chain carries TRBV19 and TRBJ1-1; D is undetermined. The CDR3 extends over 16 amino acids. V was clipped by 4 bases and J by 3 bases, with 18 bases between them. CDR1 and CDR2 from the germline V gene are LNHDA and SQIVND (reference sequence). The CDR3 loop is CASSTPDPLLYTEAFF. In DNA form, the CDR3 reads TGTGCCAGTAGTACTCCAGACCCCCTCTTATACACTGAAGCTTTCTTT. The whole variable domain, filled in from reference TRBV19 and TRBJ1-1, reads DGGITQSPKYLFRKEGQNVTLSCEQNLNHDAMYWYRQDPGQGLRLIYYSQIVNDFQKGDIAEGYSVSREKKESFPLTVTSAQKNPTAFYLCASSTPDPLLYTEAFFGQGTRLTVV.